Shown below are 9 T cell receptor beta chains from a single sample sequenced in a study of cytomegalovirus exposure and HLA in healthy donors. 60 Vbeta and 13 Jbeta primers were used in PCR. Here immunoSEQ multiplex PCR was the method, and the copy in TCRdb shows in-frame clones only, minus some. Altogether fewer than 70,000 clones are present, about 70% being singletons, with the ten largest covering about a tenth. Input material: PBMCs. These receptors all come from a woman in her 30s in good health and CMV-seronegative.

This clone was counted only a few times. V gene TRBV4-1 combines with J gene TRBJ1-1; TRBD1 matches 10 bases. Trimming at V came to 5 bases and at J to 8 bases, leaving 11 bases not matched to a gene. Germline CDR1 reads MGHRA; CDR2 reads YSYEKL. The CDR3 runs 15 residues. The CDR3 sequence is CASSFTSGQGREAFF. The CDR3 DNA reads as TGCGCCAGCAGCTTTACCTCGGGACAGGGGAGGGAAGCTTTCTTT.

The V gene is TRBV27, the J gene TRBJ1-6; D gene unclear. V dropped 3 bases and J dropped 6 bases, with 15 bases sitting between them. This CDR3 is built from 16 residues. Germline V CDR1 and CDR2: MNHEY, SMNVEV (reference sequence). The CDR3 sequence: CASSFGVGGVNSPLHF. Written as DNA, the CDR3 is TGTGCCAGCAGTTTCGGGGTGGGTGGGGTTAATTCACCCCTCCACTTT.

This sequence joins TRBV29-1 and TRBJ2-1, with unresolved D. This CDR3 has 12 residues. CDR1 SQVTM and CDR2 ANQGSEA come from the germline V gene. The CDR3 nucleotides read TGCAGAGCCCAAGCTACCTACAATGAGCAGTTCTTC. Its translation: CRAQATYNEQFF.

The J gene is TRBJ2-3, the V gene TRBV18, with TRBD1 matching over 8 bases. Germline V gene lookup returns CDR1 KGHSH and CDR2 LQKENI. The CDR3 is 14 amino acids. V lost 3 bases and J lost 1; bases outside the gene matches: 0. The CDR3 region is CASSPGQGTDTQYF. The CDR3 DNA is TGTGCCAGCTCACCGGGACAGGGCACAGATACGCAGTATTTT.

The CDR3 spells CASSTRMGAAYDEKLFF. For the CDR3, the DNA is TGCGCCAGCAGCACTCGGATGGGGGCCGCTTACGACGAAAAACTGTTTTTT. This rearrangement joins TRBV4-1 to TRBJ1-4; the D gene is possibly TRBD1 (6 bases). Trimming stripped 5 bases from V and 8 bases from J, with 24 bases between. In germline, CDR1 is MGHRA, CDR2 YSYEKL. The length of the CDR3 is 17 residues.

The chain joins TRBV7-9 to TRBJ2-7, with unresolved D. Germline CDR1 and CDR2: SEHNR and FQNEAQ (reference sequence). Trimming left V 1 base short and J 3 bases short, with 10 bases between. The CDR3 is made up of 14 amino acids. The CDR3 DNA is TGTGCCAGCAGCTTAGGTTCCAGGCTCTACGAGCAGTACTTC. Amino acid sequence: CASSLGSRLYEQYF.

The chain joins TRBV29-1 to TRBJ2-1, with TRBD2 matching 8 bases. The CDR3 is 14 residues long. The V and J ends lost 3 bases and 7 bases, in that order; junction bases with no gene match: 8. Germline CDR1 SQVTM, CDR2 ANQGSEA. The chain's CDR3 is CSVEGGGRINEQFF. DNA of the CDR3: TGCAGCGTTGAGGGCGGGGGGCGCATAAATGAGCAGTTCTTC.

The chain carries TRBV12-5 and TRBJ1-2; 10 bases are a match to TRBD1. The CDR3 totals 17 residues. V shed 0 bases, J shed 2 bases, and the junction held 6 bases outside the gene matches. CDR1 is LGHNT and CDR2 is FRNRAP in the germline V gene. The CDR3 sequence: CASGLVVGTGANYGYTF. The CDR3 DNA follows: TGTGCTAGTGGTTTGGTAGTGGGGACAGGGGCCAACTATGGCTACACCTTC.

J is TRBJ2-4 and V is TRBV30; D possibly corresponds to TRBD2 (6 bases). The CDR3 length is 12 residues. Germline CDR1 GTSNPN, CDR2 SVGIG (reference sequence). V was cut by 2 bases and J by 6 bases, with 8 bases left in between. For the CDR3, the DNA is TGTGCCTGGAGTACCGGGAGAAACATTCAGTACTTC. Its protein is CAWSTGRNIQYF.